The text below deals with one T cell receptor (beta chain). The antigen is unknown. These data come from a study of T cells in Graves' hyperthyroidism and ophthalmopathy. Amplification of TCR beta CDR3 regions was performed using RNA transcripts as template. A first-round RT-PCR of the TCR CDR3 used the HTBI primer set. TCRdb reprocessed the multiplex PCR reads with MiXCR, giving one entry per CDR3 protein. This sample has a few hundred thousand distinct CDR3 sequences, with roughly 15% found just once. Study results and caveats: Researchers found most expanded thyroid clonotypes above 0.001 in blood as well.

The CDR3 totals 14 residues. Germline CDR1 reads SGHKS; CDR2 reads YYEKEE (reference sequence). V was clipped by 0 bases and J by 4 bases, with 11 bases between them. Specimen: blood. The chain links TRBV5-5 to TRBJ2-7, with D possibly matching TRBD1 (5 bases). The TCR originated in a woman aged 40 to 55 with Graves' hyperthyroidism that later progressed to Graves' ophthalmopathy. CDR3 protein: CASSLGQLVYEQYF. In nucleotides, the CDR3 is TGTGCCAGCAGCTTGGGACAGTTGGTATACGAGCAGTACTTC.